Listed here is a single TCR beta chain. The junction departs from germline at one end; a sequencing error may be responsible. This record belongs to a study of cytomegalovirus exposure and HLA in healthy donors. 13 Jbeta primers and 60 Vbeta primers were used for the PCR. As processed by the authors: Later, an analysis found 80 million or so unique TCR beta chains, and some 10 million of these were shared. Generated by immunoSEQ multiplex PCR, the TCRdb table keeps only in-frame clones and is missing some. V and J calls and clone size follow that table, whereas D and trimming were derived from the DNA. This sample's clone table lists 30,000 to 45,000 clones. The source material was PBMCs. This TCR derives from a middle-aged man in good health and CMV-seropositive.

CDR3 region: CASSPLGDEQYF. The DNA for the CDR3 is TGTGCCAGCTCGCCACTAGGAGATGAGCAGTACTTC. The chain has TRBV18 and TRBJ2-7, with D perhaps TRBD2 (5 bases). In germline, CDR1 is KGHSH, CDR2 LQKENI. This CDR3 has 12 amino acids. Combining the CDR3 with reference TRBV18 and TRBJ2-7 gives the whole variable domain NAGVMQNPRHLVRRRGQEARLRCSPMKGHSHVYWYRQLPEEGLKFMVYLQKENIIDESGMPKERFSAEFPKEGPSILRIQQVVRGDSAAYFCASSPLGDEQYFGPGTRLTVT.